Presented here are 22 T cell receptor beta chains from one specimen sequenced in a study of blood T cells in healthy people across ages. A J-beta primer mix and a sample-barcoded 5' primer were used in a second PCR of roughly 6 to 12 cycles. TCRdb called the 5' RACE reads again in MiXCR, with one record for every CDR3 protein. The data show some 1.5 million distinct CDR3 sequences, 28% seen once. The sequenced material came from blood. The receptor set was obtained from a woman aged 25 to 39 in good health.

The chain uses TRBV20-1 and TRBJ2-7; 7 bases map to TRBD2. Germline V gene data show CDR1 as DFQATT and CDR2 as SNEGSKA (reference sequence). This CDR3 has 13 residues. This chain's CDR3 is CNAGGRNFYEQYF. Written as DNA, the CDR3 is TGCAATGCAGGCGGGAGAAATTTCTACGAGCAGTACTTC.

The chain employs TRBV24-1 and TRBJ2-5; D call uncertain. The CDR3 has 14 residues. The V gene lost 3 bases and the J gene lost 4 bases, with 11 bases spanning the gap. CDR1 and CDR2 from the germline V gene are KGHDR and SFDVKD. This CDR3 reads CATSDPPTGETQYF. In DNA form, the CDR3 reads TGTGCCACCAGTGATCCCCCCACTGGAGAGACCCAGTACTTC.

The chain has TRBV6-2 or TRBV6-3 and TRBJ1-1, with TRBD1 matching over 7 bases. With V trimmed by 5 bases and J by 6 bases, 9 bases remained unmatched. Germline CDR1 MNHEY, CDR2 SVGEGT. The CDR3 runs to 14 residues. CDR3 in DNA: TGTGCCAGCAGTCCCGGAAGGGGGCTGCCTGAAGCTTTCTTT. Translated, it gives CASSPGRGLPEAFF.

This clonotype is a singleton in its sample. An end of the junction does not agree with germline; a read error may underlie this. The gene calls are TRBV6-1 and TRBJ2-5, with D possibly matching TRBD2 (6 bases). Germline lookup yields CDR1 MNHNS and CDR2 SASEGT. The CDR3 is 14 residues long. The CDR3 loop is CASREGGLLWEQYF. In DNA, the CDR3 is TGTGCCAGCAGGGAAGGAGGGCTATTGTGGGAGCAGTACTTC.

This clonotype was found a few times. This sequence joins TRBV20-1 and TRBJ2-1, with TRBD2 matching 7 bases. V gave up 6 bases and J gave up 8 bases; unmatched junction bases: 31. Germline lookup yields CDR1 DFQATT and CDR2 SNEGSKA (reference sequence). The CDR3 is made up of 20 amino acids. The chain's CDR3 is CSALISDAAGVLAGADEQFF. The CDR3 DNA reads TGCAGTGCCCTAATTAGCGATGCGGCGGGAGTTTTGGCCGGTGCCGATGAGCAGTTCTTC.

The V and J genes are TRBV5-1 and TRBJ1-1; a weak D match, TRBD1 (6 bases). Germline lookup yields CDR1 SGHRS and CDR2 YFSETQ. This CDR3 has 11 amino acids. V lost 6 bases and J lost 11, with 14 bases in between. The CDR3 is CASTEVQGAFF. As DNA, the CDR3 is TGCGCCAGCACCGAGGTCCAGGGGGCTTTCTTT.

This clonotype was seen ten or more times. The chain recombines TRBV7-9 with TRBJ2-7, with D perhaps being TRBD1 or TRBD2 (5 bases each). Trimming pared 3 bases from V and 4 bases from J, leaving 16 bases between. There are 15 residues in the CDR3. Germline V CDR1 and CDR2: SEHNR, FQNEAQ (reference sequence). The CDR3: CASSLFQGGSYEQYF. DNA for the CDR3: TGTGCCAGCAGCTTGTTCCAGGGCGGGTCGTACGAGCAGTACTTC.

This clonotype was picked up a small number of times. The rearrangement links TRBV4-2 to TRBJ2-7; 8 bases are shared with TRBD2. Germline assignment: CDR1 LGHNA and CDR2 YNFKEQ. V lost 0 bases to trimming and J lost 2 bases; unmatched junction nucleotides: 6. This CDR3 is 16 amino acids long. The CDR3 bases are TGTGCCAGCAGCCAAGATCCCGGGGGGGGCCCCTACGAGCAGTACTTC. Translated: CASSQDPGGGPYEQYF.

With regard to this clonotype: A clone one base away is much larger, so this may be a read error. The DNA for the CDR3 is TGTGCCAGCAGCGGACAGGGTAACCAGAATGAGCAGTTCTTC. Its translation is CASSGQGNQNEQFF. V and J are TRBV11-1 and TRBJ2-1; 8 positions agree with TRBD1. The J segment lost 7 bases and the V segment lost 5 bases, leaving 7 bases of the junction unmatched. Germline CDR1 is SGHAT and CDR2 is FQDESV (reference sequence). CDR3 length: 14 residues.

V and J are TRBV14 and TRBJ2-1, with D perhaps matching TRBD2 (5 bases). Germline V gene sequence: CDR1 SGHDN, CDR2 FVKESK. Trimming shortened V by 4 bases and J by 10 bases, and 17 bases separated the two germline ends. This CDR3 spans 14 amino acids. Written as DNA, the CDR3 is TGTGCCAGCAGCCCTACCGGACTCCATCGGGAGCAGTTCTTC. Translation: CASSPTGLHREQFF.

This clonotype came up a few times. This chain connects TRBV19 to TRBJ2-1; no definite D call. V lost 6 bases to trimming and J lost 5 bases, with 11 bases between them. CDR1 and CDR2 (germline): LNHDA, SQIVND (reference sequence). The CDR3 has 13 residues. CDR3 amino acids: CASRSRLNNEQFF. The CDR3, as DNA: TGTGCCAGTAGGAGCCGACTGAACAATGAGCAGTTCTTC.

J is TRBJ2-7 and V is TRBV3-1, with D perhaps TRBD1 or TRBD2 (5 bases each). The CDR3 loop spans 16 amino acids. Germline CDR1 reads LGHDT; CDR2 reads YNNKEL (reference sequence). Trimming removed 3 bases at V and 6 bases at J, with 21 bases between. The CDR3 spells CASSHERDDGRGEQYF. Here the CDR3 DNA reads TGTGCCAGCAGCCATGAACGGGACGACGGAAGGGGCGAGCAGTACTTC.

The genes are TRBV28 and TRBJ2-5, with D perhaps matching TRBD1 (6 bases). V was shortened by 7 bases and J by 1 base, with 13 bases between the two germline ends. The CDR3 is made up of 14 amino acids. Germline-derived CDR1 and CDR2 are MDHEN and SYDVKM. The chain's CDR3 is CASKRLGGQETQYF. The CDR3 DNA is TGTGCCAGCAAAAGGCTAGGGGGCCAAGAGACCCAGTACTTC.

On this clonotype: This may be a read error, as it is one base from a much larger clone. The CDR3 end shows no conserved phenylalanine or tryptophan, and so a read error is likely. Written as DNA, the CDR3 is TGCAGCGTTGGAGGGACAGGGCCCGGGTATGAGCAGTTCGTC. It yields the protein CSVGGTGPGYEQFV. V is TRBV29-1 and J is TRBJ2-1, with 9 bases that match TRBD1. Germline values: CDR1 SQVTM, CDR2 ANQGSEA. After removal of 4 bases from V and 8 bases from J, the junction contained 9 bases not matched to a gene. The CDR3 loop spans 14 amino acids.

A few counts support this clonotype. This sequence joins TRBV6-6 and TRBJ2-1, with 15 bases lining up with TRBD2. The CDR3 runs 17 residues. After removal of 5 bases from V and 7 bases from J, the junction contained 9 bases not matched to a gene. Germline V lookup: CDR1 MNHNY, CDR2 SVGAGI (reference sequence). The CDR3 loop is CASSLRTSGGAANEQFF. In DNA form, the CDR3 reads TGTGCCAGCAGTCTAAGGACTAGCGGGGGGGCAGCTAATGAGCAGTTCTTC.

The chain couples TRBV12-3 or TRBV12-4 to TRBJ1-2; D possibly corresponds to TRBD1 (6 bases). This CDR3 is 15 amino acids long. Between the trimmed V and J ends, which lost 6 bases and 4 bases, there was a span of 18 bases. CDR3 nucleotide sequence: TGTGCCAGCAGCCCCTTACAGGGTGTCGGCTATGGCTACACCTTC. Its translation is CASSPLQGVGYGYTF.

The chain is built from TRBV24-1 and TRBJ2-1, with D perhaps TRBD1 (5 bases). CDR3 length: 16 amino acids. Germline values: CDR1 KGHDR, CDR2 SFDVKD. Trimming cost V 4 bases and J 6 bases, with 18 bases left between them. This chain's CDR3 is CATSEAGPSLSNEQFF. CDR3 DNA: TGTGCCACCAGTGAGGCAGGGCCCAGTCTCTCCAATGAGCAGTTCTTC.

Ten or more counts support this clonotype. This chain uses TRBV7-4 with TRBJ1-5; D unclear. Trimming pared 5 bases from V and 0 bases from J, leaving 29 bases between. The germline V gene encodes CDR1 SGHVT and CDR2 SQSDAQ. The CDR3 runs 21 residues. CDR3 bases: TGTGCCAGCAGCCCACAAGAGGCTCAGTCTGGTAGTAGTCGTAGCAATCAGCCCCAGCATTTT. It translates to CASSPQEAQSGSSRSNQPQHF.

This clonotype was observed at least ten times. The chain recombines TRBV28 with TRBJ2-3, with a weak D call TRBD2 (6 bases). The CDR3 loop spans 13 amino acids. In germline, CDR1 is MDHEN, CDR2 SYDVKM. V was cut by 6 bases and J by 6 bases, with 13 bases left in between. The CDR3: CASSLTSPDTQYF. CDR3 in DNA: TGTGCCAGCAGCTTGACTAGTCCTGATACGCAGTATTTT.

For this clonotype: A much larger clone lies one base from this, so it may be a read error. V is TRBV20-1 and J is TRBJ2-5, with TRBD1 identical over 8 bases. In germline, CDR1 is DFQATT, CDR2 SNEGSKA (reference sequence). The CDR3 length is 15 residues. The CDR3 here is CSATKDRATQEAQYF. As DNA, the CDR3 is TGCAGTGCTACTAAGGACAGGGCCACCCAAGAGGCCCAGTACTTC.

This clonotype has at least ten counts. This chain uses TRBV6-5 with TRBJ2-7, with D tentatively TRBD1 (6 bases). Germline V CDR1 and CDR2: MNHEY, SVGAGI. V shed 4 bases and J shed 1 base, with 14 bases lying between them. The CDR3 extends over 15 amino acids. The CDR3 loop reads CASSSYARGSYEQYF. In DNA, the CDR3 is TGTGCCAGCAGTTCATACGCCAGGGGATCCTACGAGCAGTACTTC.

This clonotype occurred a few times. The chain joins TRBV11-3 to TRBJ2-1; 9 nucleotides match TRBD2. CDR3 length: 14 residues. V lost 3 bases and J lost 10; bases outside the gene matches: 7. The germline V gene encodes CDR1 SGHNT and CDR2 YENEEA. CDR3 region: CASSLRGGAGEQFF. The DNA of the CDR3 is TGTGCCAGCAGCTTGCGCGGGGGGGCCGGAGAGCAGTTCTTC.